What follows are 16 T cell receptor beta chains derived from one specimen sequenced in a study of vaccination and CD4 T cells after COVID-19. The assay that was used to sequence DNA from cultured CD4+ T cells was the Oncomine TCR Beta short-read assay. TCRdb passed the PCR reads through MiXCR, listing each CDR3 protein once. Here the sample spans fewer than 20,000 distinct CDR3 sequences, 44% being singletons. Treatment described: roughly 10-day PBMC culture with coronavirus spike peptide pools or control peptides (ViraFEST assay). Antigen specificity for these receptors is unknown. Specimen: CD4+ T cells from blood, cultured in vitro. The receptors were sampled from a human donor who had recovered from COVID-19.

This clonotype was found a few times. V gene TRBV7-2 combines with J gene TRBJ1-5, with TRBD1 as a possible D gene (6 bases). The length of the CDR3 is 15 residues. The V end was cut by 5 bases, the J end by 5 bases, with 16 bases between. From germline, CDR1 is SGHTA and CDR2 FQGNSA. The chain's CDR3 is CASSEQGQLHQPQHF. In nucleotides, the CDR3 is TGTGCCAGCAGCGAACAGGGACAACTTCATCAGCCCCAGCATTTT.

The chain recombines TRBV19 with TRBJ1-1; tentatively, D is TRBD1 (5 bases). The CDR3 covers 15 residues. CDR1 and CDR2 (germline): LNHDA, SQIVND (reference sequence). Trimming took 3 bases from V and 0 from J, leaving 11 bases between them. The CDR3 sequence: CASSISGTMNTEAFF. The CDR3 DNA follows: TGTGCCAGTAGTATTTCAGGGACTATGAACACTGAAGCTTTCTTT.

This clonotype was counted only a few times. The V gene is TRBV30, the J gene TRBJ2-3, with D unresolved. Trimming stripped 1 base from V and 6 bases from J, with 11 bases between. Looked up from germline, CDR1 is GTSNPN and CDR2 is SVGIG (reference sequence). The CDR3 runs 13 residues. This CDR3 is CAWSGNVADTQYF. CDR3 DNA sequence: TGTGCCTGGAGTGGGAATGTCGCGGATACGCAGTATTTT.

The rearrangement uses TRBV6-2 or TRBV6-3 and TRBJ2-1; 14 nucleotides match TRBD2. CDR3 size: 16 residues. V shed 0 bases and J 9 bases; nucleotides not matched to a gene: 4. Germline V CDR1 and CDR2: MNHEY, SVGEGT. The CDR3 sequence: CASSYSPGLAGVEQFF. CDR3 coding DNA: TGTGCCAGCAGTTACTCGCCGGGACTAGCGGGAGTTGAGCAGTTCTTC.

In DNA form, the CDR3 reads TGTGCCAGCAATAACCCCAGCGAGGGAAGGGGGCAAGAGACCCAGTACTTC. It codes for CASNNPSEGRGQETQYF. The chain is built from TRBV28 and TRBJ2-5; maybe TRBD1 (6 bases). V was cut by 7 bases and J by 2 bases, with 23 bases left in between. The CDR3 has 17 residues. Looked up from germline, CDR1 is MDHEN and CDR2 is SYDVKM. Together with reference TRBV28 and TRBJ2-5, the CDR3 gives the full variable domain: DVKVTQSSRYLVKRTGEKVFLECVQDMDHENMFWYRQDPGLGLRLIYFSYDVKMKEKGDIPEGYSVSREKKERFSLILESASTNQTSMYLCASNNPSEGRGQETQYFGPGTRLLVL.

This clonotype was counted between two and nine times. This chain connects TRBV30 to TRBJ1-2; perhaps TRBD1 as D (6 bases). Trimming took off 4 bases at V and 8 bases at J, with 14 bases between the two ends. The V gene's germline CDR1 is GTSNPN and CDR2 SVGIG (reference sequence). This CDR3 is built from 12 residues. DNA of the CDR3: TGTGCCTGGACTCTGGGGGCCGGAGGCTACACCTTC. Translated: CAWTLGAGGYTF.

J is TRBJ2-5 and V is TRBV20-1; D call uncertain. The CDR3 runs to 13 residues. Germline V gives CDR1 DFQATT, CDR2 SNEGSKA (reference sequence). V lost 0 bases and J lost 2, with 7 bases in between. DNA for the CDR3: TGCAGTGCTAGAGAATATTTGCAAGAGACCCAGTACTTC. Its protein is CSAREYLQETQYF.

This clonotype came up a few times. The J gene is TRBJ2-3, the V gene TRBV2; no definite D call. The CDR3 totals 13 residues. The germline gives CDR1 SNHLY, CDR2 FYNNEI. V lost 7 bases to trimming and J lost 2 bases, with 10 bases between them. CDR3 nucleotide sequence: TGTGCCAGCAACCCTCCCTTCACAGATACGCAGTATTTT. It specifies CASNPPFTDTQYF.

V gene TRBV10-1 combines with J gene TRBJ2-3; D possibly corresponds to TRBD2 (5 bases). V lost 6 bases and J lost 1, with 14 bases in between. CDR3 length equals 15 residues. Germline V gives CDR1 WNHNN, CDR2 SYGVQD (reference sequence). CDR3 sequence: CASRKGLEGTDTQYF. CDR3 bases: TGCGCCAGCAGGAAAGGACTGGAAGGCACAGATACGCAGTATTTT.

The chain employs TRBV7-9 and TRBJ2-3, with D perhaps assigned TRBD1 or TRBD2 (5 bases each). V was clipped by 1 base and J by 6 bases, with 11 bases between them. CDR3 length equals 14 residues. Germline V CDR1 and CDR2: SEHNR, FQNEAQ (reference sequence). The CDR3: CASSLGGAGDTQYF. In DNA form, the CDR3 reads TGTGCCAGCAGCTTAGGAGGGGCCGGGGATACGCAGTATTTT.

This clonotype came up a few times. The rearrangement links TRBV20-1 to TRBJ1-5; possibly TRBD1 for D (6 bases). CDR3 length: 15 residues. Per germline, CDR1 DFQATT and CDR2 SNEGSKA (reference sequence). With 5 bases removed from V and 0 bases from J, the gap between germline ends came to 14 bases. The CDR3 spells CSAVNTGYSNQPQHF. CDR3 DNA sequence: TGCAGTGCTGTAAATACAGGGTATAGCAATCAGCCCCAGCATTTT.

The chain is built from TRBV19 and TRBJ2-1; maybe TRBD2 (7 bases). Looked up from germline, CDR1 is LNHDA and CDR2 is SQIVND (reference sequence). Trimming stripped 3 bases from V and 7 bases from J, with 13 bases between. This CDR3 region has 14 residues. The CDR3 DNA is TGTGCCAGTAGTATTGGGGGGGGCTTAAATGAGCAGTTCTTC. As protein: CASSIGGGLNEQFF.

This clonotype is categorized as medium-sized. The chain is built from TRBV27 and TRBJ2-7; no reliable D call. This CDR3 has 13 amino acids. CDR1 MNHEY and CDR2 SMNVEV come from the germline V gene (reference sequence). With 6 bases removed from V and 3 bases from J, the gap between germline ends came to 12 bases. DNA of the CDR3: TGTGCCAGCAGACCAAACCAAGACTACGAGCAGTACTTC. Protein: CASRPNQDYEQYF.

The chain couples TRBV2 to TRBJ2-3, with D unresolved. V dropped 1 base and J dropped 12 bases, with 11 bases sitting between them. Germline V gives CDR1 SNHLY, CDR2 FYNNEI. The CDR3 has 12 amino acids. The CDR3 DNA is TGTGCCAGCAGTGAAGGCTCCGTTTCTCAGTATTTT. It yields the protein CASSEGSVSQYF. Full variable domain (outside the CDR3, taken from reference TRBV2 and TRBJ2-3): EPEVTQTPSHQVTQMGQEVILRCVPISNHLYFYWYRQILGQKVEFLVSFYNNEISEKSEIFDDQFSVERPDGSNFTLKIRSTKLEDSAMYFCASSEGSVSQYFGPGTRLTVL.

The V call is TRBV11-2, the J call TRBJ1-6, with D uncertain. Germline CDR1 SGHAT, CDR2 FQNNGV. Trimming took 6 bases from V and 13 from J, leaving 19 bases between them. The CDR3 extends over 14 amino acids. The CDR3 nucleotides are TGTGCCAGCAGGAACAACTCAGCCCTCTCGCCCCTCCACTTT. It yields the protein CASRNNSALSPLHF.

The chain links TRBV23-1 to TRBJ1-5, with a possible D match to TRBD1 (6 bases). TRBV23-1 belongs to the ORF category, with a function that is uncertain. V lost 8 bases to trimming and J lost 3 bases, with 14 bases between them. The CDR3 contains 14 residues. Here the CDR3 reads CASLGKGDNQPQHF. Here the CDR3 DNA reads TGCGCCAGCCTAGGGAAGGGGGACAATCAGCCCCAGCATTTT.